One and the same sample provided the 14 T cell receptor beta chains below, sequenced in a study of blood T cells in healthy people across ages. The authors ran a second PCR of about 6 to 11 cycles using a sample-barcoded 5' primer and a J-beta primer mix. MiXCR, applied by TCRdb to the 5' RACE reads, yields one record per CDR3 protein. The data contain approximately 800,000 distinct CDR3 sequences, around 50% of them singletons. Sequenced input: blood. These receptors were obtained from a man aged 35 to 55 in good health.

This clonotype was detected only a few times. The chain is built from TRBV5-1 and TRBJ2-5, with D possibly TRBD2 on 5 matching bases. Germline V gene lookup returns CDR1 SGHRS and CDR2 YFSETQ. Between the trimmed V and J ends, which lost 3 bases and 4 bases, there was a span of 16 bases. The CDR3 extends over 15 amino acids. The CDR3 DNA reads as TGCGCCAGCAGCTGGACTCCCCGTGCAGGAGAGACCCAGTACTTC. It specifies CASSWTPRAGETQYF.

V usage is TRBV24-1 and J usage is TRBJ2-3; 10 nucleotides align to TRBD1. This CDR3 contains 15 residues. Germline CDR1 reads KGHDR; CDR2 reads SFDVKD. After removal of 12 bases from V and 8 bases from J, the junction contained 16 bases not matched to a gene. The chain's CDR3 is CAHLRGGQGLGTQYF. Here the CDR3 DNA reads TGTGCCCACCTTAGGGGGGGACAGGGGTTGGGTACGCAGTATTTT.

The chain employs TRBV5-1 and TRBJ2-1; 7 nucleotides line up with TRBD2. The CDR3 consists of 15 residues. The V gene end was trimmed by 4 bases and the J gene end by 4 bases; junction bases not matched to a gene: 8. Germline V gene sequence: CDR1 SGHRS, CDR2 YFSETQ. In DNA form, the CDR3 reads TGCGCCAGCAGCCGAATAGGGACTATTTACAATGAGCAGTTCTTC. As protein: CASSRIGTIYNEQFF.

This chain connects TRBV9 to TRBJ1-2; D is possibly TRBD1 (6 bases). The germline V gene encodes CDR1 SGDLS and CDR2 YYNGEE. Trimming pared 5 bases from V and 2 bases from J, leaving 13 bases between. The CDR3 contains 14 residues. CDR3 loop: CASRRDTSNYGYTF. The CDR3 DNA reads as TGTGCCAGCAGGAGGGACACCTCGAACTATGGCTACACCTTC.

This clonotype was observed a few times. The chain is built from TRBV7-6 and TRBJ2-1; 11 positions match TRBD2. The germline V gene encodes CDR1 SGHVS and CDR2 FNYEAQ. The CDR3 has 19 amino acids. V lost 5 bases to trimming and J lost 1 base; unmatched junction nucleotides: 13. In DNA form, the CDR3 reads TGTGCCAGCAGCCCTAAGCGCTTGACTAGCGGGGCTTCCTACAATGAGCAGTTCTTC. Its protein product is CASSPKRLTSGASYNEQFF. Full variable domain (outside the CDR3, taken from reference TRBV7-6 and TRBJ2-1): GAGVSQSPRYKVTKRGQDVALRCDPISGHVSLYWYRQALGQGPEFLTYFNYEAQQDKSGLPNDRFSAERPEGSISTLTIQRTEQRDSAMYRCASSPKRLTSGASYNEQFFGPGTRLTVL.

This chain links TRBV12-3 or TRBV12-4 with TRBJ2-1; 14 bases are shared with TRBD2. After removal of 5 bases from V and 3 bases from J, the junction contained 6 bases not matched to a gene. The CDR3 is made up of 17 amino acids. CDR3 protein: CASSEGLAGVYYNEQFF. CDR3 DNA sequence: TGTGCCAGCAGTGAGGGACTAGCGGGAGTTTACTACAATGAGCAGTTCTTC.

This clonotype counts as medium-sized. This CDR3 is CASSYSDGTDTQYF. The CDR3 nucleotides read TGTGCCAGCAGTTACTCGGATGGCACAGATACGCAGTATTTT. The rearrangement uses TRBV6-5 and TRBJ2-3; D remains unclear. The V gene's germline CDR1 is MNHEY and CDR2 SVGAGI. Trimming took off 0 bases at V and 1 base at J, with 5 bases between the two ends. The CDR3 runs to 14 residues.

The J gene is TRBJ2-5, the V gene TRBV12-3 or TRBV12-4, with TRBD2 matching over 13 bases. The CDR3 loop spans 18 amino acids. J was trimmed by 4 bases and V by 7 bases; bases with no gene match: 15. CDR3 sequence (DNA): TGTGCCAGCACCCAAGGACTAGCGGGAGCCTTGGGGGGAGAGACCCAGTACTTC. Residues: CASTQGLAGALGGETQYF.

As concerns this clonotype: The junction and the germline gene differ at one end; a read error may be behind it. This rearrangement joins TRBV2 to TRBJ2-1; the D call may be TRBD1 or TRBD2 (5 bases each). Germline V CDR1 and CDR2: SNHLY, FYNNEI. This CDR3 has 14 amino acids. The CDR3 is CASRSGTSYNEQFF. CDR3 nucleotide sequence: TGTGCCAGCCGGTCGGGGACCTCCTACAATGAGCAGTTTTTC.

This clonotype has a handful of counts. The CDR3 nucleotides are TGTGCCAGCAGTTCAGCACAGGGGGTCCACCAAGAGACCCAGTACTTC. Translating it yields CASSSAQGVHQETQYF. The chain combines TRBV28 with TRBJ2-5, with 8 bases identical to TRBD1. The germline gives CDR1 MDHEN, CDR2 SYDVKM. The CDR3 is 16 amino acids. The V and J ends lost 4 bases and 0 bases, in that order; junction bases with no gene match: 7.

This rearrangement joins TRBV12-3 or TRBV12-4 to TRBJ2-5, with 9 bases matching TRBD2. The ends lost 1 base at V and 11 bases at J; junction bases unmatched: 14. The CDR3 runs 16 residues. CDR3 sequence (DNA): TGTGCCAGCAGTTTAGGAGTGGCTAGCGGGAATTTTGAGCAGTACTTC. It specifies CASSLGVASGNFEQYF.

This clonotype was seen only a few times. This sequence joins TRBV6-1 and TRBJ2-3; the D is unclear. CDR3 length: 15 residues. Germline assignment: CDR1 MNHNS and CDR2 SASEGT. Trimming left V 0 bases short and J 5 bases short, with 12 bases between. Here the CDR3 DNA reads TGTGCCAGCAGTGAAGCGCTTGGAGCTTTAGATACGCAGTATTTT. This sequence encodes CASSEALGALDTQYF.

As concerns this clonotype: One end of the junction fails to match germline, which may point to a read error. This chain links TRBV3-1 with TRBJ1-2, with D perhaps TRBD1 (5 bases). The CDR3 is made up of 13 amino acids. Germline V gene data show CDR1 as LGHDT and CDR2 as YNNKEL (reference sequence). The CDR3 here is CASSRETDYGYIF. The CDR3 region has the DNA TGTGCCAGCAGCCGCGAGACAGACTACGGCTACATCTTC.

V is TRBV4-2 and J is TRBJ2-1, with D hard to call. The CDR3 loop spans 10 amino acids. V lost 0 bases, J lost 15 bases, and 6 bases lay in between. The germline gives CDR1 LGHNA, CDR2 YNFKEQ. The CDR3 sequence is CASSQEKMFF. CDR3 nucleotide sequence: TGTGCCAGCAGCCAAGAGAAAATGTTCTTC.